This TCR beta chain was observed in a study of shared clonotypes between healthy human individuals. Overall study results and limits: Clonotype sharing among donors was expected to depend on sequencing depth.

The data were produced by immunoSEQ multiplex PCR, yet TCRdb's version contains in-frame clones alone and is incomplete. The data show about 470,000 clones, about four fifths seen once. V shed 1 base and J shed 3 bases, with 10 bases lying between them. The CDR3 has 15 residues. Germline V lookup: CDR1 MGHRA, CDR2 YSYEKL. This clone has just one count. Antigen unknown. The receptor was derived from a woman aged 40 to 50 in good health. Some clones in this sample may be carry-over from other donors' samples. Sequenced sample: PBMCs. The genes are TRBV4-1 and TRBJ2-4; TRBD2 might be the D (6 bases). The CDR3 loop is CASSQGLVGKNIQYF. As DNA, the CDR3 is TGCGCCAGCAGCCAAGGACTAGTCGGCAAAAACATTCAGTACTTC.